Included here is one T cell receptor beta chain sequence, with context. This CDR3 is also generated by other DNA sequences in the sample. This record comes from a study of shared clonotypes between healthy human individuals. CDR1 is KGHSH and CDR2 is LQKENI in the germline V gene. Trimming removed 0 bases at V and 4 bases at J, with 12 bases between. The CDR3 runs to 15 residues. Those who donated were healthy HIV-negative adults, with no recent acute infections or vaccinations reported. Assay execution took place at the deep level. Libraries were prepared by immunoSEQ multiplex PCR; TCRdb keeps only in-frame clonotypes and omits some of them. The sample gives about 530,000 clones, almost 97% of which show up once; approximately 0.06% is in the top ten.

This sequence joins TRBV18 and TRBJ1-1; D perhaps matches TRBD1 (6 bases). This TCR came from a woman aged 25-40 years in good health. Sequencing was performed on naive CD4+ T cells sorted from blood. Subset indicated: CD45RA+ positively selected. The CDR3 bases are TGTGCCAGCTCACCACCGGGGGGCCGGGGCACTGAAGCTTTCTTT. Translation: CASSPPGGRGTEAFF.